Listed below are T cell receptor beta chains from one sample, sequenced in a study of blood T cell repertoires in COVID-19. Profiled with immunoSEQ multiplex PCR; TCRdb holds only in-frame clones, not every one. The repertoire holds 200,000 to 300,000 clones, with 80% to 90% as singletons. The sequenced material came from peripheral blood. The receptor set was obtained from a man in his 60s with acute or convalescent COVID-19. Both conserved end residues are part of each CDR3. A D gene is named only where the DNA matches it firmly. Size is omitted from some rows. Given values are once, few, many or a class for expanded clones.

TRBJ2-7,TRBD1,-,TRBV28,CASSSPGTGSISYEQYF,TGTGCCAGCAGTTCTCCCGGGACAGGGAGTATAAGCTACGAGCAGTACTTC
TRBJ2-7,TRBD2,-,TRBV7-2,CASSSLLGTSGRALEEQYF,TGTGCCAGCAGCTCTCTACTCGGGACTAGCGGGAGGGCCCTTGAGGAGCAGTACTTC
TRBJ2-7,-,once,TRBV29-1,CSVEVLYEQYF,TGCAGCGTTGAAGTCCTCTACGAGCAGTACTTC
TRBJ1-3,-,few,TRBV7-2,CASSKPSRTSGNTIYF,TGTGCCAGCAGCAAGCCTTCAAGGACATCTGGAAACACCATATATTTT
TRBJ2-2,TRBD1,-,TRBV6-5,CASSYGQGETGELFF,TGTGCCAGCAGTTACGGACAGGGTGAGACCGGGGAGCTGTTTTTT
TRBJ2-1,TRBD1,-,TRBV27,CASSFGTGGYNEQFF,TGTGCCAGCAGTTTTGGGACAGGCGGCTACAATGAGCAGTTCTTC
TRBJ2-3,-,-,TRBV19,CASSSGTGTDTQYF,TGTGCCAGTAGTAGTGGCACAGGCACAGATACGCAGTATTTT
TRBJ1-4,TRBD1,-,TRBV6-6,CASTIKGTAEKLFF,TGTGCCAGCACCATCAAGGGGACAGCTGAAAAACTGTTTTTT
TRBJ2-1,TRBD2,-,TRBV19,CASRGTSGTNEQFF,TGTGCCAGTAGAGGGACTAGCGGGACCAATGAGCAGTTCTTC
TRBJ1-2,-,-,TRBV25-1,CASSSGKYGYTF,TGTGCCAGCAGTTCGGGGAAGTATGGCTACACCTTC
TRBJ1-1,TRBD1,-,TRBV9,CASSVSSGGTEAFF,TGTGCCAGCAGCGTTTCTTCAGGGGGCACTGAAGCTTTCTTT
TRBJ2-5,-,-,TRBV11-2,CASSLDQETQYF,TGTGCCAGCAGCTTAGATCAGGAGACCCAGTACTTC
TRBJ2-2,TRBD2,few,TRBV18,CASSPRGDTGELFF,TGTGCCAGCTCGCCTCGGGGGGACACCGGGGAGCTGTTTTTT
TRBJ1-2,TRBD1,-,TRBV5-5,CASSEDRGGPYGYTF,TGTGCCAGCAGCGAGGACAGGGGCGGACCCTATGGCTACACCTTC
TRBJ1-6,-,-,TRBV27,CASSPDSPASNSPLHF,TGTGCCAGCAGCCCGGACAGTCCAGCCTCTAATTCACCCCTCCACTTT
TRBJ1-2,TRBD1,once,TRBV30,CACRDRERLGGYTF,TGTGCCTGCAGAGACAGGGAAAGGCTAGGGGGCTACACCTTC
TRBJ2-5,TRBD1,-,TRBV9,CASSVRGDYPGQGAKETQYF,TGTGCCAGCAGCGTCCGGGGTGATTACCCGGGACAGGGAGCAAAAGAGACCCAGTACTTC
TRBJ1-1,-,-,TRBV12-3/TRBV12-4,CASSLRGAFF,TGTGCCAGCAGTTTACGGGGAGCTTTCTTT
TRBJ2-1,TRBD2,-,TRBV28,CASRTGLAGVREQFF,TGTGCCAGCAGGACCGGACTAGCGGGAGTAAGGGAGCAGTTCTTC
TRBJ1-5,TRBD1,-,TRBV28,CASSSEGAGNQPQHF,TGTGCCAGCAGTTCCGAGGGGGCGGGCAATCAGCCCCAGCATTTT